The clone carrying this T cell receptor beta chain was recorded many times. The antigen is undetermined. Trimming left V 5 bases short and J 0 bases short, with 11 bases between. CDR3 length equals 14 residues. Assembly of TCR beta libraries relied on iRepertoire HTBI primers together with Arm-PCR of CDR3 regions. TCRdb analysed the multiplex PCR reads with MiXCR anew, one entry per CDR3 protein. The sample contains under 450,000 distinct CDR3 sequences, around 24% of which appear only once. This sample's time point: persistent/refractory GD, antithyroid drugs over 5 years with positive TRAb. The TCR library was prepared using RNA isolated from PBMCs. Guidelines of the American Thyroid Association were used to diagnose Graves' disease. This sample was taken from a study of regulatory T cells in long-lasting Graves disease. The wider study: Persistent cases were those of Graves' disease that involved over 5 years of antithyroid drugs with positive TSH receptor antibodies. Study-wide results and limits: TRBV28, TRBJ1-2 and TRBJ2-5 emerged as the favored segments in persistent disease.

The gene calls are TRBV12-3 or TRBV12-4 and TRBJ2-7; no clear D gene. This specimen was peripheral blood mononuclear cells (PBMCs), taken when the disease was refractory, from a patient treated with antithyroid drugs. The receptor's source is a female donor with Graves disease. CDR3 amino acids: CASSPQSSSYEQYF. The CDR3 DNA reads as TGTGCCAGCAGTCCTCAGTCCAGCTCCTACGAGCAGTACTTC.